The present T cell receptor beta chain was sequenced within a study of vaccination and CD4 T cells after COVID-19. This sample's treatment: roughly ten-day PBMC culture with coronavirus spike peptide pools or control peptides (ViraFEST assay). About this clonotype itself: Antigen specificity is unknown.

Cultured CD4+ T-cell DNA underwent Oncomine TCR Beta short-read sequencing. From the PCR reads, TCRdb called clonotypes with MiXCR, one entry per CDR3 protein. The sample shows about 20,000 distinct CDR3 sequences, 43% of them seen only once. CDR1 is LNHDA, CDR2 SQIVND, per germline (reference sequence). The CDR3 runs 18 residues. V was pared by 4 bases and J by 4 bases, with 11 bases of the junction left unmatched. Points from the study as a whole: In convalescent patients, a median roughly 84% of post-vaccine SARS-CoV-2-reactive clones appeared only after vaccination.

The chain combines TRBV19 with TRBJ1-5; 12 bases are shared with TRBD1. This clonotype was obtained from a human donor who had recovered from COVID-19. This material consisted of CD4+ T cells from blood, cultured in vitro, taken after SARS-CoV-2 vaccination. CDR3 protein: CASSSSGTGGFGNQPQHF. CDR3 in DNA: TGTGCCAGTAGTAGCTCCGGGACAGGGGGCTTTGGTAATCAGCCCCAGCATTTT. Filled out from reference TRBV19 and TRBJ1-5, the complete variable domain reads DGGITQSPKYLFRKEGQNVTLSCEQNLNHDAMYWYRQDPGQGLRLIYYSQIVNDFQKGDIAEGYSVSREKKESFPLTVTSAQKNPTAFYLCASSSSGTGGFGNQPQHFGDGTRLSIL.